These 22 T cell receptor beta chains came from one sample sequenced in a study of graft-versus-host responses after intestinal transplantation. These receptors' targets are unknown. Produced via immunoSEQ multiplex PCR; TCRdb's table is partial and in-frame only. The data show around 84,000 clones, roughly four fifths seen once. The sequencing here drew on unstimulated CD8+ T cells sorted from spleen or lymph node cells, taken before intestinal transplant. The receptor source for this set is a human donor who received an intestinal transplant.

This clone appeared a few times. The chain recombines TRBV5-3 with TRBJ1-6; a weak D match, TRBD1 (5 bases). TRBV5-3 is an ORF, and what it does is uncertain. Trimming stripped 1 base from V and 7 bases from J, with 15 bases between. This CDR3 has 16 amino acids. The DNA of the CDR3 is TGTGCCAGAAGCTTGAGGGACCCTATCGAGAATTCACCCCTCCACTTT. Its protein is CARSLRDPIENSPLHF.

This chain links TRBV5-1 with TRBJ1-2, with a possible D match to TRBD1 (6 bases). Trimming took off 0 bases at V and 4 bases at J, with 16 bases between the two ends. CDR1 SGHRS and CDR2 YFSETQ come from the germline V gene. This CDR3 has 16 residues. The CDR3 DNA sequence: TGCGCCAGCAGCTTGGAGGACAGCGACACCTTCTATGGCTACACCTTC. Translated, it gives CASSLEDSDTFYGYTF. Based on the CDR3 plus reference TRBV5-1 and TRBJ1-2, the full variable domain is KAGVTQTPRYLIKTRGQQVTLSCSPISGHRSVSWYQQTPGQGLQFLFEYFSETQRNKGNFPGRFSGRQFSNSRSEMNVSTLELGDSALYLCASSLEDSDTFYGYTFGSGTRLTVV.

This rearrangement joins TRBV2 to TRBJ1-3; D is unclear. The germline CDR1 and CDR2 sequences are SNHLY and FYNNEI. The germline V and J ends were trimmed by 5 bases and 2 bases, with 10 bases remaining between them. CDR3 length equals 14 residues. This CDR3 is CASSLTGTGNTIYF. The CDR3 nucleotides read TGTGCCAGCAGTTTGACGGGGACTGGAAACACCATATATTTT. Filled out from reference TRBV2 and TRBJ1-3, the complete variable domain reads EPEVTQTPSHQVTQMGQEVILRCVPISNHLYFYWYRQILGQKVEFLVSFYNNEISEKSEIFDDQFSVERPDGSNFTLKIRSTKLEDSAMYFCASSLTGTGNTIYFGEGSWLTVV.

The chain is built from TRBV27 and TRBJ2-5, with 9 bases lining up with TRBD2. Unmatched junction bases numbered 7, after V lost 6 bases and J lost 2 bases. CDR1 and CDR2 from the germline V gene are MNHEY and SMNVEV (reference sequence). The CDR3 length is 15 residues. The CDR3 loop reads CASRRILAGQETQYF. For the CDR3, the DNA is TGTGCCAGCAGGCGCATTCTAGCGGGACAAGAGACCCAGTACTTC.

The rearrangement links TRBV28 to TRBJ2-7, with D uncertain. The CDR3 runs to 15 residues. CDR1 and CDR2 (germline): MDHEN, SYDVKM. Trimming took 8 bases from V and 4 from J, leaving 21 bases between them. The CDR3: CASASALETVYEQYF. The CDR3, as DNA: TGTGCCAGCGCATCTGCGCTCGAAACAGTGTACGAGCAGTACTTC.

This clone was detected once. V usage is TRBV19 and J usage is TRBJ1-1; D is uncertain. This CDR3 contains 16 residues. The ends were cut back, 1 base at V and 0 bases at J, with 12 bases in the middle. Germline lookup yields CDR1 LNHDA and CDR2 SQIVND (reference sequence). CDR3 in amino acids: CASSIGSVGLNTEAFF. CDR3 nucleotides: TGTGCCAGTAGTATAGGGAGCGTAGGCCTGAACACTGAAGCTTTCTTT.

The V gene is TRBV4-1, the J gene TRBJ2-7, with 13 bases aligning to TRBD2. V lost 6 bases and J lost 3; bases outside the gene matches: 11. Germline CDR1 is MGHRA and CDR2 is YSYEKL. The CDR3 is 17 amino acids. CDR3 coding DNA: TGCGCCAGCAGTCAATGGGTAGGACTAGCGGGAGTCTACGAGCAGTACTTC. Translated: CASSQWVGLAGVYEQYF.

The V gene is TRBV7-2, the J gene TRBJ1-5, with 7 bases that match TRBD1. Germline-derived CDR1 and CDR2 are SGHTA and FQGNSA. This CDR3 contains 14 residues. Trimming took 5 bases from V and 6 from J; bases not matched to a gene: 7. The CDR3 bases are TGTGCCAGCAGCCTCGACAGGGTGGGTCAGCCCCAGCATTTT. Residues: CASSLDRVGQPQHF.

In its sample, this clone was seen a few times. This chain links TRBV6-1 with TRBJ2-1; 14 bases line up with TRBD2. The germline V gene encodes CDR1 MNHNS and CDR2 SASEGT. CDR3 length equals 16 residues. V gave up 4 bases and J gave up 8 bases; unmatched junction bases: 7. This chain's CDR3 is CASSGPGTSGSYEQFF. CDR3 in DNA: TGTGCCAGCAGTGGCCCCGGGACTAGCGGGAGCTATGAGCAGTTCTTC.

This clone was seen once. CDR3 residues: CASSSRTGLDTEAFF. The CDR3 DNA is TGTGCCAGCAGCTCCCGGACAGGGCTCGACACTGAAGCTTTCTTT. The chain employs TRBV7-6 and TRBJ1-1; 8 positions agree with TRBD1. The CDR3 has 15 amino acids. Germline loops: CDR1 SGHVS, CDR2 FNYEAQ. Losses at the gene ends were 4 bases for V and 3 bases for J; bases not matched to a gene: 7. Complete variable domain (other parts from reference TRBV7-6 and TRBJ1-1): GAGVSQSPRYKVTKRGQDVALRCDPISGHVSLYWYRQALGQGPEFLTYFNYEAQQDKSGLPNDRFSAERPEGSISTLTIQRTEQRDSAMYRCASSSRTGLDTEAFFGQGTRLTVV.

The chain couples TRBV27 to TRBJ2-1; D is possibly TRBD2 (6 bases). Germline-derived CDR1 and CDR2 are MNHEY and SMNVEV (reference sequence). The CDR3 consists of 13 residues. V lost 6 bases and J 4 bases, leaving 10 bases between the germline ends. The CDR3 coding sequence is TGTGCCAGCAGGGGGGGACCATACAATGAGCAGTTCTTC. Its protein is CASRGGPYNEQFF.

This clone was seen a handful of times. In nucleotides, the CDR3 is TGTGCCAGCAGTGAATTAGGGGGCGCGTACTATGGCTACACCTTC. Encoded protein: CASSELGGAYYGYTF. The chain uses TRBV6-1 and TRBJ1-2; 7 bases fit TRBD1. Germline CDR1 MNHNS, CDR2 SASEGT. J was trimmed by 3 bases and V by 2 bases; bases with no gene match: 6. There are 15 residues in the CDR3.

The gene calls are TRBV11-2 and TRBJ2-4, with TRBD2 matching 10 bases. The V and J ends lost 5 bases and 4 bases, in that order; junction bases with no gene match: 8. Germline V gene data show CDR1 as SGHAT and CDR2 as FQNNGV. The CDR3 length is 16 residues. This CDR3 is CASSPLAGAGKNIQYF. The CDR3 coding sequence is TGTGCCAGCAGCCCCCTAGCGGGAGCCGGGAAAAACATTCAGTACTTC.

This chain links TRBV4-1 with TRBJ2-5, with 8 bases that match TRBD1. CDR1 MGHRA and CDR2 YSYEKL come from the germline V gene. Trimming removed 4 bases from V and 3 bases from J; junction bases left unmatched: 7. The CDR3 has 15 residues. The DNA of the CDR3 is TGCGCCAGCAGCCCAATGGACAGGGAGGAAGAGACCCAGTACTTC. Encoded protein: CASSPMDREEETQYF.

The J gene is TRBJ2-1, the V gene TRBV4-3; D not certain. The germline gives CDR1 LGHNA, CDR2 YSLEER. CDR3 length equals 14 residues. Trimming cost V 9 bases and J 0 bases, with 12 bases left between them. CDR3 DNA sequence: TGCGCCAGTGGAATCGACATCTCCTACAATGAGCAGTTCTTC. Protein: CASGIDISYNEQFF.

The chain joins TRBV11-2 to TRBJ2-1; D is uncertain. Germline V gene lookup returns CDR1 SGHAT and CDR2 FQNNGV. The CDR3 totals 12 residues. Trimming shortened V by 5 bases and J by 5 bases, and 7 bases separated the two germline ends. CDR3 protein: CASSGRDNEQFF. The CDR3 DNA reads as TGTGCCAGCAGCGGAAGGGACAATGAGCAGTTCTTC.

This chain uses TRBV5-4 with TRBJ2-3; D call uncertain. Trimming left V 2 bases short and J 0 bases short, with 7 bases between. Germline CDR1 and CDR2: SGHNT and YYREEE (reference sequence). The length of the CDR3 is 14 residues. Here the CDR3 DNA reads TGTGCCAGCAGCTTCGTTTCTAGCACAGATACGCAGTATTTT. Translating gives CASSFVSSTDTQYF. The full variable domain, in which reference TRBV5-4 and TRBJ2-3 provide the parts outside the CDR3, is ETGVTQSPTHLIKTRGQQVTLRCSSQSGHNTVSWYQQALGQGPQFIFQYYREEENGRGNFPPRFSGLQFPNYSSELNVNALELDDSALYLCASSFVSSTDTQYFGPGTRLTVL.

This clone has just a few counts. This chain joins TRBV6-5 and TRBJ2-5; 8 bases are a match to TRBD1. The germline V gene encodes CDR1 MNHEY and CDR2 SVGAGI. CDR3 length: 15 residues. After removal of 2 bases from V and 5 bases from J, the junction contained 7 bases not matched to a gene. The CDR3 here is CASSYGGTGGETQYF. CDR3 nucleotide sequence: TGTGCCAGCAGTTACGGCGGGACAGGAGGGGAGACCCAGTACTTC.

This clone has only a few counts. For the CDR3, the DNA is TGTGCCAGCAGTTTAACGGGTGACACAACCTTCGGCGGCTACACCTTC. It translates to CASSLTGDTTFGGYTF. The chain joins TRBV27 to TRBJ1-2, with unresolved D. CDR3 length: 16 amino acids. Germline loops: CDR1 MNHEY, CDR2 SMNVEV (reference sequence). With 2 bases removed from V and 8 bases from J, the gap between germline ends came to 21 bases.

CDR3 in DNA: TGTGCCAGCAGCTTAGATGGCGGGACTCGTGAGGAGCAGTACTTC. As protein: CASSLDGGTREEQYF. This chain connects TRBV7-6 to TRBJ2-7, with D perhaps matching TRBD2 (6 bases). Looked up from germline, CDR1 is SGHVS and CDR2 is FNYEAQ. Deletions cut 1 base from V and 7 bases from J, with 17 bases between. The CDR3 is made up of 15 amino acids.

Concerning this clone: In the same sample, other DNA sequences code for this CDR3. V gene TRBV6-4 combines with J gene TRBJ2-7, with 9 bases identical to TRBD2. CDR3 length: 14 amino acids. Germline loops: CDR1 MRHNA, CDR2 SNTAGT. Losses at the gene ends were 4 bases for V and 2 bases for J; bases not matched to a gene: 3. The CDR3 sequence is CASSGGGGAYEQYF. The CDR3 region has the DNA TGTGCCAGCAGTGGTGGCGGGGGGGCCTACGAGCAGTACTTC.

The chain uses TRBV5-6 and TRBJ2-7; 8 nucleotides align to TRBD2. The CDR3 is 14 residues long. The trim removed 0 bases at V and 4 bases at J, leaving 3 bases unmatched. Germline-derived CDR1 and CDR2 are SGHDT and YYEEEE. The CDR3 sequence: CASSLGLASYEQYF. Here the CDR3 DNA reads TGTGCCAGCAGCTTGGGACTAGCGTCTTACGAGCAGTACTTC.